These T cell receptor beta chains were read from a single sample in a study of molecular identifiers for immune sequencing clone quantification. MiXCR, applied by TCRdb to the PCR reads, yields one record per CDR3 protein. The sample shows hundreds of thousands of distinct CDR3 sequences, 20% of them seen only once. Sequencing was carried out using naive CD8+ T cells from blood, with Jurkat cell RNA spiked in. The receptors derive from a human donor in good health. Some libraries in this study had Jurkat cell RNA spiked in. CDR3s include the opening cysteine and the closing phenylalanine or tryptophan. A D gene is named only where the DNA matches it firmly.

v_call: TRBV4-1
j_call: TRBJ1-1
d_call: -
cdr3_aa: CASSQDLGDTEAFF

v_call: TRBV20-1
j_call: TRBJ2-1
d_call: -
cdr3_aa: CSAGDLNNEQLF

v_call: TRBV28
j_call: TRBJ2-7
d_call: -
cdr3_aa: CASSHPRGPGSYEQYF

v_call: TRBV15
j_call: TRBJ2-3
d_call: -
cdr3_aa: CATSEDRSTDTQYF

v_call: TRBV27
j_call: TRBJ2-2
d_call: -
cdr3_aa: CASSRTPVTGELFF

v_call: TRBV27
j_call: TRBJ2-2
d_call: -
cdr3_aa: CASSPSGGGSAGELFF

v_call: TRBV14
j_call: TRBJ1-2
d_call: -
cdr3_aa: CASSPGREGYYGYTF

v_call: TRBV9
j_call: TRBJ2-3
d_call: -
cdr3_aa: CASSPGVSPGDTQYF

v_call: TRBV7-6
j_call: TRBJ2-6
d_call: TRBD1
cdr3_aa: CASTAYPGTESNVLTF

v_call: TRBV12-3/TRBV12-4
j_call: TRBJ1-5
d_call: -
cdr3_aa: CASSLGGFDQPQHF

v_call: TRBV5-4
j_call: TRBJ2-3
d_call: TRBD2
cdr3_aa: CASSFGGGDTQYF